The 19 T cell receptor beta chains presented below share a single source sample, sequenced in a study of blood T cells in healthy people across ages. Primed by a sample-barcoded 5' primer and a J-beta primer mix, a second PCR proceeded for roughly 6 to 12 cycles. TCRdb recomputed calls from the 5' RACE reads with MiXCR, one row per CDR3 protein. The sample shows 980,000 or so distinct CDR3 sequences, around 46% of them seen only once. The specimen sequenced was blood. The receptors here all came from a man aged 25 to 40 in good health.

This sequence joins TRBV6-2 or TRBV6-3 and TRBJ2-7, with 8 positions matching TRBD1. The J call may be incorrect, as the DNA end agrees better with TRBJ2-5. The CDR3 covers 14 residues. Germline values: CDR1 MNHEY, CDR2 SVGEGT. The CDR3 protein is CASKTRTGKETQYF. CDR3 in DNA: TGTGCCAGCAAGACTCGGACAGGGAAGGAGACCCAGTACTTC.

The table lists this clonotype with a count of one. The missing conserved phenylalanine or tryptophan at the end of this CDR3 makes a read error likely. The DNA is left out, because the CDR3 cannot be placed on it with certainty; the CDR3 is given as TCRdb lists it. The chain is built from TRBV20-1 and TRBJ2-1; the table's D call, TRBD2, has no DNA check behind it. The CDR3 has 14 amino acids, counting both end residues. In germline, CDR1 is DFQATT, CDR2 SNEGSKA (reference sequence). The CDR3 spells CSAPGLASTMSSSS.

Only a few counts were recorded for this clonotype. The chain combines TRBV28 with TRBJ2-3, with unresolved D. The CDR3 loop spans 12 amino acids. Per germline, CDR1 MDHEN and CDR2 SYDVKM. V dropped 6 bases and J dropped 6 bases, with 10 bases sitting between them. CDR3 nucleotides: TGTGCCAGCAGGGTAGCCGGGGATACGCAGTATTTT. This gives the protein CASRVAGDTQYF.

As DNA, the CDR3 is TGCAGTATTGAGGTCCCTAGCACAGATACGCAGTATTTT. Protein product: CSIEVPSTDTQYF. J is TRBJ2-3 and V is TRBV20-1, with D unresolved. This CDR3 is 13 amino acids long. CDR1 DFQATT and CDR2 SNEGSKA come from the germline V gene (reference sequence). V was pared by 8 bases and J by 0 bases, with 12 bases between.

The V and J genes are TRBV28 and TRBJ2-1; TRBD1 or TRBD2 may be the D gene (5 bases each). The CDR3 is 14 amino acids. Per germline, CDR1 MDHEN and CDR2 SYDVKM. Trimming left V 8 bases short and J 7 bases short, with 18 bases between. The CDR3 region has the DNA TGTGCCAGCGTCCTCGGGGCCCACAGAAATGAGCAGTTCTTC. This codes for CASVLGAHRNEQFF.

This clonotype was recorded once. The chain combines TRBV6-2 or TRBV6-3 with TRBJ2-3; 11 bases map to TRBD2. Germline CDR1 and CDR2: MNHEY and SVGEGT. V lost 5 bases, J lost 2 bases, and 6 bases stayed unmatched. The CDR3 length is 16 residues. For the CDR3, the DNA is TGTGCCAGCAGTACACTAGCGGGGGTCTACACAGATACGCAGTATTTT. Amino acids: CASSTLAGVYTDTQYF.

This clonotype was seen repeatedly, ten times or more. The chain combines TRBV4-2 with TRBJ1-1; the D gene is possibly TRBD1 (5 bases). The CDR3 extends over 15 amino acids. Germline loops: CDR1 LGHNA, CDR2 YNFKEQ. The V end lost 0 bases, the J end lost 5 bases, and 13 bases lay between the germline ends. Written as DNA, the CDR3 is TGTGCCAGCAGCCAAGATCTTGGGGGTTGGACTGAAGCTTTCTTT. This translates into CASSQDLGGWTEAFF.

The chain uses TRBV6-6 and TRBJ2-1; a possible D gene is TRBD2 (5 bases). The CDR3 is 12 residues long. Trimming stripped 0 bases from V and 9 bases from J, with 6 bases between. Germline CDR1 is MNHNY and CDR2 is SVGAGI (reference sequence). The CDR3 loop reads CASSYSEAEQFF. CDR3 in DNA: TGTGCCAGCAGTTACTCGGAGGCTGAGCAGTTCTTC.

In its sample, this clonotype was seen a few times. The rearrangement joins TRBV27 to TRBJ1-2; TRBD1 matches 7 bases. The J segment lost 2 bases and the V segment lost 6 bases, leaving 9 bases of the junction unmatched. CDR3 length: 15 amino acids. CDR1 is MNHEY and CDR2 is SMNVEV in the germline V gene (reference sequence). The CDR3: CASSQTGTVNYGYTF. The CDR3 DNA follows: TGTGCCAGCAGCCAGACCGGGACAGTAAACTATGGCTACACCTTC.

This clonotype showed up just once. The V call is TRBV29-1, the J call TRBJ2-1; 7 positions agree with TRBD1. TRBJ2-7 explains the end of the DNA better; the J call may be wrong. This CDR3 is built from 11 residues. Germline CDR1 SQVTM, CDR2 ANQGSEA. The CDR3 region has the DNA TGCAGCGGACAGGGATACAATGAGCAGTACTTC. Translation gives CSGQGYNEQYF.

In this sample, this clonotype turned up once. This chain joins TRBV20-1 and TRBJ1-1; possibly TRBD1 for D (6 bases). This CDR3 region has 13 residues. V was trimmed by 5 bases and J by 4 bases, leaving 14 bases between them. CDR1 DFQATT and CDR2 SNEGSKA come from the germline V gene (reference sequence). The CDR3 region is CSAVRTEITEAFF. The CDR3 DNA is TGCAGTGCTGTCCGGACAGAAATCACTGAAGCTTTCTTT.

CDR3 coding DNA: TGTGCCAGCAGTTACGGGACAGGGGGCGGCTACACCTTC. Translation gives CASSYGTGGGYTF. The chain carries TRBV6-5 and TRBJ1-2, with 12 nucleotides matching TRBD1. The germline CDR1 and CDR2 sequences are MNHEY and SVGAGI. This CDR3 is 13 amino acids long. The junction had 0 bases not matched to a gene; V was cut back by 2 bases and J by 8 bases.

This chain links TRBV7-9 with TRBJ2-1, with 10 bases fitting TRBD1. The DNA end is more similar to TRBJ2-7, so the J call may be wrong. The CDR3 is 16 residues long. Germline lookup yields CDR1 SEHNR and CDR2 FQNEAQ (reference sequence). The CDR3 is CASSSPLGQGYNEQYF. In nucleotides, the CDR3 is TGTGCCAGCAGCTCCCCCTTGGGACAGGGGTACAATGAGCAGTACTTC.

The sample holds a few counts of this clonotype. The chain carries TRBV27 and TRBJ1-2; 9 bases are shared with TRBD1. CDR3 length: 15 residues. The V gene end was trimmed by 4 bases and the J gene end by 2 bases; junction bases not matched to a gene: 5. From germline, CDR1 is MNHEY and CDR2 SMNVEV (reference sequence). CDR3 nucleotides: TGTGCCAGCAGTTCAACGGGACAGGGCAACTATGGCTACACCTTC. Translating gives CASSSTGQGNYGYTF.

This clonotype was recorded once. This chain joins TRBV4-1 and TRBJ1-4, with TRBD1 matching 9 bases. Germline-derived CDR1 and CDR2 are MGHRA and YSYEKL. This CDR3 contains 16 residues. The V gene end was trimmed by 3 bases and the J gene end by 7 bases; junction bases not matched to a gene: 9. The CDR3 nucleotides read TGCGCCAGCAGCCATCAAACAGGGGGCGGTGGTGAAAAACTGTTTTTT. Protein product: CASSHQTGGGGEKLFF.

The chain combines TRBV6-2 or TRBV6-3 with TRBJ2-3; TRBD1 agrees at 7 bases. The V segment lost 6 bases and the J segment 1 base; nucleotides outside the gene matches: 13. This CDR3 contains 17 residues. Germline V gene lookup returns CDR1 MNHEY and CDR2 SVGEGT. The CDR3 spells CASSFPTGAVGTDTQYF. In DNA, the CDR3 is TGTGCCAGCAGCTTCCCCACAGGGGCGGTGGGCACAGATACGCAGTATTTT.

This clonotype was observed a few times. V is TRBV7-2 and J is TRBJ2-7; D unclear. Between the trimmed V and J ends, which lost 1 base and 0 bases, there was a span of 10 bases. The CDR3 length is 15 residues. CDR1 is SGHTA, CDR2 FQGNSA, per germline. The CDR3 region has the DNA TGTGCCAGCAGCTTAGGGCAGTCGAGCTCCTACGAGCAGTACTTC. Translation gives CASSLGQSSSYEQYF.

The chain joins TRBV3-1 to TRBJ2-3; TRBD2 matches 11 bases. The junction had 3 bases not matched to a gene; V was cut back by 4 bases and J by 6 bases. The CDR3 contains 14 residues. Germline V gene data show CDR1 as LGHDT and CDR2 as YNNKEL (reference sequence). The CDR3 spells CASSLTSGVDTQYF. In DNA form, the CDR3 reads TGTGCCAGCAGCCTGACTAGCGGGGTCGATACGCAGTATTTT.

This clonotype was picked up a small number of times. The V gene is TRBV28, the J gene TRBJ2-5; tentatively, D is TRBD2 (7 bases). Gene TRBJ2-7 matches the end of the DNA better, so the J call may be wrong. Germline V lookup: CDR1 MDHEN, CDR2 SYDVKM. The length of the CDR3 is 15 residues. The CDR3 here is CASSPGGRRPYEQYF. The CDR3 nucleotides are TGTGCCAGCAGTCCGGGGGGCCGGAGACCCTACGAGCAGTACTTC.